The next 8 T cell receptor beta chains were all read from a single sample in a study of blood T cell repertoires in COVID-19 (dated by TCRdb to about 2020). Library preparation employed the immunoSEQ multiplex PCR assay. TCRdb obtained this table from immuneACCESS and retained in-frame rearrangements with V and J assigned. These tables miss some clones; where compared with another copy, unresolved V genes account for less than half of the shortfall, and the remainder is unexplained. The sample profile shows more than 200,000 clones; 80% to 85% of them were found once. Together, the top ten hold around 30% of the sample. The sequenced sample was peripheral blood. The source of these receptors is a man aged 35 to 55 with acute or convalescent COVID-19.

The chain recombines TRBV5-3 with TRBJ1-2; TRBD1 is a possible D gene (5 bases). TRBV5-3 is identified as an open reading frame with a role that is uncertain. V lost 2 bases and J 6 bases, leaving 14 bases between the germline ends. This CDR3 has 14 residues. As DNA, the CDR3 is TGTGCCAGAAGCTTTGGGTCAGGGATGGATGGCTACACCTTC. Translating it yields CARSFGSGMDGYTF.

This clone showed up just a few times. V and J are TRBV6-1 and TRBJ1-2; D unclear. The CDR3 loop spans 15 amino acids. The V end was cut by 1 base, the J end by 4 bases, with 13 bases between. Germline V gives CDR1 MNHNS, CDR2 SASEGT. CDR3 nucleotides: TGTGCCAGCAGTGAAGGGACTCTCCGGTCCTATGGCTACACCTTC. Residues: CASSEGTLRSYGYTF.

This clone was counted a single time. The chain uses TRBV4-1 and TRBJ2-3; 13 nucleotides align to TRBD2. After removal of 1 base from V and 2 bases from J, the junction contained 12 bases not matched to a gene. The length of the CDR3 is 20 residues. In germline, CDR1 is MGHRA, CDR2 YSYEKL. The CDR3: CASSQVGTSGTGGHTDTQYF. The CDR3 bases are TGCGCCAGCAGCCAAGTTGGGACTAGCGGGACCGGAGGCCACACAGATACGCAGTATTTT.

The chain has TRBV5-1 and TRBJ1-2; 9 positions match TRBD1. The J segment lost 2 bases and the V segment lost 3 bases, leaving 8 bases of the junction unmatched. Germline assignment: CDR1 SGHRS and CDR2 YFSETQ. This CDR3 region has 16 residues. The CDR3 here is CASSSGTGKRNYGYTF. CDR3 DNA: TGCGCCAGCAGCTCCGGGACAGGGAAACGAAACTATGGCTACACCTTC.

This clone was seen only a few times. V is TRBV6-1 and J is TRBJ1-2, with a possible D match to TRBD1 (6 bases). The CDR3 totals 15 residues. Trimming removed 3 bases at V and 7 bases at J, with 18 bases between. Germline V gene data show CDR1 as MNHNS and CDR2 as SASEGT. This CDR3 reads CASSDNRSFRGGYTF. The DNA of the CDR3 is TGTGCCAGCAGTGATAACAGGTCATTCAGGGGTGGCTACACCTTC.

This clone was seen just once. The chain recombines TRBV27 with TRBJ1-5, with a tentative D call TRBD1 (6 bases). The CDR3 spans 15 residues. CDR1 is MNHEY and CDR2 is SMNVEV in the germline V gene (reference sequence). The germline V and J ends were trimmed by 8 bases and 0 bases, with 14 bases remaining between them. The CDR3 spells CASGEYRDSNQPQHF. CDR3 sequence (DNA): TGTGCCAGCGGGGAGTACAGGGATAGCAATCAGCCCCAGCATTTT.

V and J are TRBV15 and TRBJ2-7; 8 bases map to TRBD2. CDR3 size: 20 residues. J lost 0 bases, V lost 4 bases, and 20 bases had no gene match. Germline V gives CDR1 LNHNV, CDR2 YYDKDF (reference sequence). The CDR3 loop is CATSTSAPAIAGPSSYEQYF. The DNA for the CDR3 is TGTGCCACCAGCACCTCTGCTCCGGCGATAGCGGGACCCAGCTCCTACGAGCAGTACTTC.

The chain is built from TRBV19 and TRBJ2-1; TRBD1 might be the D (5 bases). Trimming stripped 3 bases from V and 4 bases from J, with 10 bases between. The length of the CDR3 is 14 residues. Germline loops: CDR1 LNHDA, CDR2 SQIVND (reference sequence). The CDR3 DNA reads as TGTGCCAGTAGTATTGGGGCAGCTTACAATGAGCAGTTCTTC. Its translation: CASSIGAAYNEQFF.